This entry lists 29 T cell receptor beta chains sequenced from one sample in a study of cytomegalovirus exposure and HLA in healthy donors (dated by TCRdb to about 2017). Libraries were prepared through the immunoSEQ multiplex PCR assay. For the multiplex PCR, a mixture combining 60 forward primers for TCR Vbeta segments and 13 reverse primers for TCR Jbeta segments was used. TCRdb holds this immuneACCESS table with in-frame rearrangements only. Some clones are missing; in checked studies, unresolved V genes explain under half, and the rest has no known cause. The sample includes tens of thousands of clones, with roughly 44% observed a single time. The leading ten clones occupy around 2% of the sample. Source material: PBMCs. The receptors derive from a woman aged 45-59 years in good health and CMV-seronegative.

The rearrangement uses TRBV6-1 and TRBJ1-2, with 8 bases identical to TRBD1. The CDR3 sequence is 16 residues long. Looked up from germline, CDR1 is MNHNS and CDR2 is SASEGT. Trimming at V came to 1 base and at J to 3 bases, leaving 7 bases not matched to a gene. CDR3 in amino acids: CASSEVDGQGDYGYTF. The CDR3 region has the DNA TGTGCCAGCAGTGAAGTGGACGGACAGGGAGACTATGGCTACACCTTC.

The chain recombines TRBV7-7 with TRBJ2-2; TRBD2 matches at 10 bases. The CDR3 consists of 16 residues. The V and J ends lost 0 bases and 6 bases, in that order; junction bases with no gene match: 4. Germline V CDR1 and CDR2: SSHAT, FNYEAQ (reference sequence). This CDR3 reads CASSLAPGLAPGELFF. CDR3 bases: TGTGCCAGCAGCTTAGCCCCGGGACTAGCGCCCGGGGAGCTGTTTTTT.

The rearrangement links TRBV7-9 to TRBJ2-1; unclear D gene. Germline V gives CDR1 SEHNR, CDR2 FQNEAQ (reference sequence). Trimming stripped 2 bases from V and 5 bases from J, with 13 bases between. This CDR3 is 15 amino acids long. CDR3 region: CASSLRGRQHNEQFF. The CDR3, as DNA: TGTGCCAGCAGCTTAAGAGGAAGGCAGCACAATGAGCAGTTCTTC. The full variable domain, its missing parts supplied by reference TRBV7-9 and TRBJ2-1, is DTGVSQNPRHKITKRGQNVTFRCDPISEHNRLYWYRQTLGQGPEFLTYFQNEAQLEKSRLLSDRFSAERPKGSFSTLEIQRTEQGDSAMYLCASSLRGRQHNEQFFGPGTRLTVL.

V and J are TRBV29-1 and TRBJ1-1; 8 bases align to TRBD1. Germline trimming cut 6 bases from V and 5 bases from J; bases unmatched to any gene: 11. This CDR3 is 14 amino acids long. The germline gives CDR1 SQVTM, CDR2 ANQGSEA. In DNA, the CDR3 is TGCAGCGTATCCTTTCAGGGGGCGGGAACTGAAGCTTTCTTT. Protein: CSVSFQGAGTEAFF. Complete variable domain (other parts from reference TRBV29-1 and TRBJ1-1): SAVISQKPSRDICQRGTSLTIQCQVDSQVTMMFWYRQQPGQSLTLIATANQGSEATYESGFVIDKFPISRPNLTFSTLTVSNMSPEDSSIYLCSVSFQGAGTEAFFGQGTRLTVV.

The rearrangement joins TRBV28 to TRBJ2-7; 9 bases are shared with TRBD1. Looked up from germline, CDR1 is MDHEN and CDR2 is SYDVKM. This CDR3 comprises 15 residues. V gave up 5 bases and J gave up 2 bases; unmatched junction bases: 7. CDR3 nucleotide sequence: TGTGCCAGCAGTCCTTCGACAGGGGGAACCTACGAGCAGTACTTC. Its protein is CASSPSTGGTYEQYF.

This clone was counted only a few times. The chain couples TRBV5-4 to TRBJ2-7, with TRBD2 identical over 7 bases. After removal of 0 bases from V and 2 bases from J, the junction contained 5 bases not matched to a gene. CDR3 size: 15 residues. Germline lookup yields CDR1 SGHNT and CDR2 YYREEE (reference sequence). The CDR3 loop is CASSLGGGGTYEQYF. DNA for the CDR3: TGTGCCAGCAGCTTGGGTGGCGGGGGAACCTACGAGCAGTACTTC.

The CDR3 coding sequence is TGCGCCAGCAGTCAACCCCGACTAGCGGGGGGGTACAATGAGCAGTTCTTC. Amino acid sequence: CASSQPRLAGGYNEQFF. V gene TRBV23-1 combines with J gene TRBJ2-1; 14 nucleotides align to TRBD2. TRBV23-1 is filed as an ORF, its function uncertain. CDR3 length equals 17 residues. Losses at the gene ends were 2 bases for V and 4 bases for J; bases not matched to a gene: 4.

V gene TRBV5-6 combines with J gene TRBJ2-2, with TRBD2 matching over 7 bases. V lost 5 bases to trimming and J lost 3 bases; unmatched junction nucleotides: 4. The CDR3 contains 14 residues. CDR1 is SGHDT, CDR2 YYEEEE, per germline. CDR3 in DNA: TGTGCCAGCAGACGGGGGGAGTACACCGGGGAGCTGTTTTTT. It encodes CASRRGEYTGELFF.

V gene TRBV27 combines with J gene TRBJ2-7, with TRBD2 as a possible D gene (5 bases). Germline V gene lookup returns CDR1 MNHEY and CDR2 SMNVEV (reference sequence). Trimming removed 7 bases at V and 0 bases at J, with 13 bases between. The CDR3 is 14 amino acids. This CDR3 is CASTPLGSSYEQYF. The DNA of the CDR3 is TGTGCCAGCACCCCCTTGGGGAGCTCCTACGAGCAGTACTTC.

The J gene is TRBJ2-7, the V gene TRBV28, with 7 bases aligning to TRBD2. The CDR3 sequence is 15 residues long. Losses at the gene ends were 3 bases for V and 7 bases for J; bases not matched to a gene: 12. The germline V gene encodes CDR1 MDHEN and CDR2 SYDVKM. The CDR3 sequence: CASSLGGEGGREQYF. CDR3 nucleotide sequence: TGTGCCAGCAGTTTGGGGGGGGAGGGAGGAAGGGAGCAGTACTTC.

This clone was counted only a few times. This rearrangement joins TRBV5-1 to TRBJ1-4; the D gene is possibly TRBD1 (6 bases). Germline lookup yields CDR1 SGHRS and CDR2 YFSETQ. Trimming cost V 2 bases and J 2 bases, with 10 bases left between them. The CDR3 is 15 residues long. The CDR3 DNA reads as TGCGCCAGCAGCTTCTTTGGACAGACTAATGAAAAACTGTTTTTT. Amino acids: CASSFFGQTNEKLFF.

V is TRBV4-1 and J is TRBJ1-5, with 7 bases identical to TRBD1. Per the germline V gene, CDR1 is MGHRA and CDR2 is YSYEKL. This CDR3 comprises 15 residues. With 3 bases clipped from V and 7 bases from J, the junction kept 9 bases outside the gene matches. The CDR3 DNA reads TGCGCCAGCAGCCACGTAGGGACAGCCCAGCAGCCCCAGCATTTT. This codes for CASSHVGTAQQPQHF.

This clone was observed a handful of times. The V call is TRBV7-9, the J call TRBJ1-1; 8 bases are a match to TRBD1. The V and J ends lost 6 bases and 5 bases, in that order; junction bases with no gene match: 5. The V gene's germline CDR1 is SEHNR and CDR2 FQNEAQ (reference sequence). This CDR3 is built from 13 residues. The CDR3, as DNA: TGTGCCAGCAGGACAGGGGCAAGAACTGAAGCTTTCTTT. This codes for CASRTGARTEAFF.

The chain uses TRBV19 and TRBJ2-7; 11 nucleotides match TRBD1. Losses at the gene ends were 5 bases for V and 3 bases for J; bases not matched to a gene: 3. The germline V gene has CDR1 LNHDA and CDR2 SQIVND (reference sequence). The CDR3 loop spans 14 amino acids. The DNA of the CDR3 is TGTGCCAGTAGTCCGGACAGGGGGCTCTACGAGCAGTACTTC. Its protein product is CASSPDRGLYEQYF.

The genes are TRBV10-3 and TRBJ2-3; 11 bases agree with TRBD2. The CDR3 has 14 amino acids. V shed 8 bases and J 5 bases; nucleotides not matched to a gene: 6. Germline values: CDR1 ENHRY, CDR2 SYGVKD. CDR3 region: CAIQVAGGRDTQYF. CDR3 DNA: TGTGCCATCCAGGTAGCGGGAGGGCGAGATACGCAGTATTTT.

The rearrangement links TRBV9 to TRBJ2-1; maybe TRBD1 (5 bases). The CDR3 extends over 16 amino acids. The germline gives CDR1 SGDLS, CDR2 YYNGEE. With 1 base removed from V and 4 bases from J, the gap between germline ends came to 15 bases. The CDR3: CASSVTIQVGYNEQFF. The CDR3 DNA reads TGTGCCAGCAGCGTAACCATACAGGTTGGGTACAATGAGCAGTTCTTC.

The rearrangement joins TRBV27 to TRBJ2-2; TRBD2 matches at 12 bases. V shed 3 bases, J shed 5 bases, and the junction held 10 bases outside the gene matches. The CDR3 contains 18 residues. CDR1 is MNHEY and CDR2 is SMNVEV in the germline V gene (reference sequence). The CDR3 reads CASSLEGLAGGVTGELFF. The CDR3 DNA is TGTGCCAGCAGTTTGGAGGGGCTAGCGGGAGGGGTTACCGGGGAGCTGTTTTTT.

This clone appeared a few times. The chain couples TRBV19 to TRBJ1-4; maybe TRBD1 (5 bases). Germline CDR1 reads LNHDA; CDR2 reads SQIVND (reference sequence). This CDR3 has 14 residues. The V end lost 5 bases, the J end lost 8 bases, and 15 bases lay between the germline ends. CDR3 sequence reads: CASSLRQWGEKLFF. Here the CDR3 DNA reads TGTGCCAGTAGTCTAAGGCAATGGGGCGAAAAACTGTTTTTT.

This clone came up a few times. The chain recombines TRBV27 with TRBJ1-1; D call uncertain. The CDR3 length is 13 residues. The V end lost 8 bases, the J end lost 1 base, and 11 bases lay between the germline ends. The germline CDR1 and CDR2 sequences are MNHEY and SMNVEV (reference sequence). This CDR3 is CASLSSGNTEAFF. The CDR3 bases are TGTGCCAGCCTCTCATCCGGGAACACTGAAGCTTTCTTT.

CDR3 sequence: CAWSPDQWSTEAFF. The CDR3, as DNA: TGTGCCTGGAGTCCTGACCAATGGAGCACTGAAGCTTTCTTT. The rearrangement links TRBV30 to TRBJ1-1, with unresolved D. The CDR3 loop spans 14 amino acids. Germline V CDR1 and CDR2: GTSNPN, SVGIG (reference sequence). Between the trimmed V and J ends, which lost 2 bases and 4 bases, there was a span of 14 bases.

The rearrangement uses TRBV25-1 and TRBJ2-7; 7 bases align to TRBD1. CDR3 length equals 15 residues. V lost 5 bases to trimming and J lost 7 bases; unmatched junction nucleotides: 14. Germline CDR1 reads MGHDK; CDR2 reads SYGVNS. The CDR3 protein is CASSKTSTGSVEQYF. CDR3 bases: TGTGCCAGCAGTAAGACTTCGACAGGGTCCGTGGAGCAGTACTTC.

V is TRBV5-1 and J is TRBJ1-2; D not certain. The CDR3 covers 13 residues. Trimming removed 3 bases at V and 1 base at J, with 7 bases between. Germline-derived CDR1 and CDR2 are SGHRS and YFSETQ. The CDR3 loop reads CASSSTVNYGYTF. CDR3 sequence (DNA): TGCGCCAGCAGCTCCACAGTTAACTATGGCTACACCTTC.

The count of this clone is one. J is TRBJ1-5 and V is TRBV6-1; D gene unclear. V shed 1 base and J shed 3 bases, with 10 bases lying between them. The germline gives CDR1 MNHNS, CDR2 SASEGT. The CDR3 length is 15 residues. CDR3 coding DNA: TGTGCCAGCAGTGAAGGTTTTTCAGTCAATCAGCCCCAGCATTTT. Translated: CASSEGFSVNQPQHF.

This clone was found a few times. The chain joins TRBV19 to TRBJ1-2, with TRBD1 matching over 7 bases. J was trimmed by 3 bases and V by 4 bases; bases with no gene match: 8. CDR3 size: 15 residues. The V gene's germline CDR1 is LNHDA and CDR2 SQIVND (reference sequence). The DNA for the CDR3 is TGTGCCAGTAGTACCCGACAGGGCCAACACTATGGCTACACCTTC. Its translation is CASSTRQGQHYGYTF.

This clone is a singleton in its sample. This rearrangement joins TRBV30 to TRBJ2-2; D unresolved. The V gene's germline CDR1 is GTSNPN and CDR2 SVGIG (reference sequence). Trimming left V 3 bases short and J 4 bases short, with 9 bases between. The CDR3 covers 13 residues. DNA of the CDR3: TGTGCCTGGAGCATTGACTCCACCGGGGAGCTGTTTTTT. Its protein is CAWSIDSTGELFF.

The V call is TRBV6-4, the J call TRBJ1-1, with TRBD1 matching over 9 bases. The CDR3 extends over 14 amino acids. Germline V CDR1 and CDR2: MRHNA, SNTAGT. With V trimmed by 9 bases and J by 7 bases, 12 bases remained unmatched. This CDR3 reads CASNPPQGAVEAFF. In DNA, the CDR3 is TGTGCCAGTAACCCACCACAGGGGGCGGTTGAAGCTTTCTTT.

The rearrangement joins TRBV27 to TRBJ2-3; unclear D gene. V lost 3 bases and J 5 bases, leaving 9 bases between the germline ends. This CDR3 comprises 13 residues. CDR1 is MNHEY, CDR2 SMNVEV, per germline (reference sequence). CDR3 residues: CASSFPTGDTQYF. The CDR3 bases are TGTGCCAGCAGTTTCCCAACTGGAGATACGCAGTATTTT.

The chain combines TRBV28 with TRBJ1-1; TRBD1 matches at 7 bases. Per the germline V gene, CDR1 is MDHEN and CDR2 is SYDVKM. Germline trimming cut 0 bases from V and 0 bases from J; bases unmatched to any gene: 4. This CDR3 region has 16 residues. DNA for the CDR3: TGTGCCAGCAGTTTATGGCGGACAGGCTTGAACACTGAAGCTTTCTTT. Protein: CASSLWRTGLNTEAFF.

CDR3: CASSISQGTGQPQHF. DNA for the CDR3: TGTGCCAGCAGCATCTCACAGGGGACTGGGCAGCCCCAGCATTTT. The chain recombines TRBV2 with TRBJ1-5, with 7 bases that match TRBD1. The CDR3 contains 15 residues. V dropped 6 bases and J dropped 7; count of bases not matched to a gene: 12. CDR1 SNHLY and CDR2 FYNNEI come from the germline V gene.